The clone carrying this TCR beta chain occurred many times. What it binds is not known. Authors of the study amplified TCR beta CDR3 regions from RNA transcripts. HTBI primers drove first-round RT-PCR of the TCR CDR3. TCRdb reprocessed the multiplex PCR reads with MiXCR, giving one entry per CDR3 protein. The table includes about 350,000 distinct CDR3 sequences, approximately 15% detected once. The data stem from a study of T cells in Graves' hyperthyroidism and ophthalmopathy. Study results and limitations: Peripheral blood also featured most of the thyroid clonotypes expanded above 0.001.

CDR1 and CDR2 from the germline V gene are SGHAT and FQNNGV. This CDR3 region has 16 residues. The ends were cut back, 1 base at V and 3 bases at J, with 16 bases in the middle. The sequence was obtained from a woman aged 25-40 years with Graves' hyperthyroidism. The source material was blood. The V gene is TRBV11-2, the J gene TRBJ2-7; TRBD2 might be the D (6 bases). The CDR3 loop reads CASSLGVGGSIYEQYF. In DNA, the CDR3 is TGTGCCAGCAGCTTAGGAGTAGGAGGGAGCATCTACGAGCAGTACTTC.